Each of the 28 T cell receptor beta chains below was sequenced from the same sample in a study of blood T cell repertoires in COVID-19. Sequencing was performed with immunoSEQ multiplex PCR; in TCRdb, only in-frame clones are kept and a portion is missing. Among approximately 300,000 clones listed, roughly 80% were seen once. The sequenced material came from peripheral blood. All receptors derive from a person aged 70 to 85 with COVID-19, enrolled during active disease.

The rearrangement joins TRBV4-2 to TRBJ2-1, with D possibly TRBD2 on 6 matching bases. Trimming shortened V by 0 bases and J by 2 bases, and 8 bases separated the two germline ends. This CDR3 has 15 residues. In germline, CDR1 is LGHNA, CDR2 YNFKEQ. CDR3 sequence reads: CASSQDGRPYNEQFF. CDR3 sequence (DNA): TGTGCCAGCAGCCAAGATGGGAGGCCCTACAATGAGCAGTTCTTC.

V usage is TRBV4-3 and J usage is TRBJ1-2, with D tentatively TRBD1 (6 bases). Germline values: CDR1 LGHNA, CDR2 YSLEER. Between the trimmed V and J ends, which lost 2 bases and 4 bases, there was a span of 14 bases. This CDR3 contains 15 residues. CDR3 region: CASSQIRQVGYGYTF. The CDR3 nucleotides are TGCGCCAGCAGCCAAATCCGACAGGTCGGCTATGGCTACACCTTC.

This clone was seen just once. The CDR3 sequence is CASSEQGVGNQPQHF. The CDR3, as DNA: TGTGCCAGCAGCGAACAGGGAGTCGGCAATCAGCCCCAGCATTTT. The rearrangement joins TRBV5-6 to TRBJ1-5; D may be TRBD1 (6 bases). Germline-derived CDR1 and CDR2 are SGHDT and YYEEEE. The CDR3 totals 15 residues. The V end lost 4 bases, the J end lost 2 bases, and 13 bases lay between the germline ends.

At least ten counts were recorded for this clone. The gene calls are TRBV15 and TRBJ2-7; no clear D. CDR3 length: 15 residues. V was cut by 1 base and J by 0 bases, with 10 bases left in between. In germline, CDR1 is LNHNV, CDR2 YYDKDF (reference sequence). This CDR3 reads CATSRGGLSSYEQYF. CDR3 DNA sequence: TGTGCCACCAGCAGAGGAGGCCTCAGCTCCTACGAGCAGTACTTC.

The CDR3 is CASSRTPDSGNTIYF. Here the CDR3 DNA reads TGTGCCAGCAGCCGTACCCCAGACTCTGGAAACACCATATATTTT. The J gene is TRBJ1-3, the V gene TRBV7-3; D gene uncertain. Germline V gene lookup returns CDR1 SGHTA and CDR2 FQGTGA. Trimming took 5 bases from V and 0 from J, leaving 11 bases between them. The CDR3 contains 15 residues.

The V call is TRBV7-2, the J call TRBJ2-7; 8 nucleotides agree with TRBD1. Germline V gene lookup returns CDR1 SGHTA and CDR2 FQGNSA. V was clipped by 4 bases and J by 3 bases; unmatched bases: 8. This CDR3 spans 15 amino acids. In nucleotides, the CDR3 is TGTGCCAGCAGCTCAGGACAGGGAGGAATCTACGAGCAGTACTTC. Translation: CASSSGQGGIYEQYF.

This chain connects TRBV19 to TRBJ1-2, with D possibly matching TRBD1 (6 bases). The V end lost 7 bases, the J end lost 1 base, and 13 bases lay between the germline ends. There are 14 residues in the CDR3. Germline V gene lookup returns CDR1 LNHDA and CDR2 SQIVND (reference sequence). The CDR3 DNA reads TGTGCCAGTAAGCTACCAGGGGATAACTATGGCTACACCTTC. It codes for CASKLPGDNYGYTF.

This chain joins TRBV19 and TRBJ1-3; 9 bases map to TRBD1. J lost 4 bases, V lost 4 bases, and 5 bases had no gene match. The CDR3 spans 15 residues. Germline V gives CDR1 LNHDA, CDR2 SQIVND (reference sequence). The CDR3 reads CASSNSGTGGNTIYF. CDR3 coding DNA: TGTGCCAGTAGTAACTCCGGGACAGGGGGAAACACCATATATTTT.

This clone occurred once. The rearrangement links TRBV2 to TRBJ2-5; the D gene is possibly TRBD1 (6 bases). The CDR3 has 14 residues. Germline loops: CDR1 SNHLY, CDR2 FYNNEI. Deletions cut 5 bases from V and 0 bases from J, with 10 bases between. The CDR3 DNA reads TGTGCCAGCAGTAAAACAGGGAACCAAGAGACCCAGTACTTC. It translates to CASSKTGNQETQYF.

The chain recombines TRBV12-5 with TRBJ2-3, with D hard to call. The CDR3 covers 13 residues. V was cut by 1 base and J by 8 bases, with 10 bases left in between. Germline V gene sequence: CDR1 LGHNT, CDR2 FRNRAP. In DNA form, the CDR3 reads TGTGCTAGTGGTTTGGCCGGTGCCCGTACGCAGTATTTT. Translation gives CASGLAGARTQYF.

The chain carries TRBV3-1 (or the pseudogene TRBV3-2) and TRBJ1-1; D is undetermined. The CDR3 has 12 residues. The germline gives CDR1 LGHDT, CDR2 YNNKEL (reference sequence). V shed 4 bases and J shed 6 bases, with 9 bases lying between them. The CDR3 nucleotides read TGTGCCAGCAGCCGGGCTACAGCTGAAGCTTTCTTT. It specifies CASSRATAEAFF.

The gene calls are TRBV7-2 and TRBJ2-3; D gene unclear. From germline, CDR1 is SGHTA and CDR2 FQGNSA. This CDR3 region has 13 residues. Trimming left V 7 bases short and J 1 base short, with 9 bases between. The CDR3 region is CASTNSRTDTQYF. The CDR3 DNA reads TGTGCCAGCACCAACAGTCGCACAGATACGCAGTATTTT.

J is TRBJ2-5 and V is TRBV19, with D unresolved. The CDR3 is 14 residues long. Deletions cut 1 base from V and 4 bases from J, with 10 bases between. The germline CDR1 and CDR2 sequences are LNHDA and SQIVND (reference sequence). The CDR3 reads CASSIVVFGETQYF. The CDR3 coding sequence is TGTGCCAGTAGTATAGTGGTTTTCGGAGAGACCCAGTACTTC.

The chain uses TRBV6-5 and TRBJ1-1; TRBD1 agrees at 8 bases. CDR3 length: 16 amino acids. Germline-derived CDR1 and CDR2 are MNHEY and SVGAGI. The J segment lost 4 bases and the V segment lost 0 bases, leaving 7 bases of the junction unmatched. The CDR3 bases are TGTGCCAGCAGTTACTCGGCAGGGGGCGCAGGCACTGAAGCTTTCTTT. Translating it yields CASSYSAGGAGTEAFF.

The chain recombines TRBV29-1 with TRBJ2-3; the match to TRBD2 covers 10 bases. The CDR3 sequence is 13 residues long. The germline CDR1 and CDR2 sequences are SQVTM and ANQGSEA. Trimming cost V 5 bases and J 11 bases; bases outside gene matches: 10. CDR3 sequence: CSVKAGGGIGQYF. As DNA, the CDR3 is TGCAGCGTTAAAGCGGGGGGGGGAATCGGGCAGTATTTT.

The chain uses TRBV7-2 and TRBJ2-5; D possibly corresponds to TRBD2 (5 bases). Germline CDR1 is SGHTA and CDR2 is FQGNSA. Trimming pared 2 bases from V and 1 base from J, leaving 8 bases between. This CDR3 comprises 14 residues. The CDR3 here is CASSLIRGQETQYF. DNA of the CDR3: TGTGCCAGCAGCTTAATTCGGGGCCAAGAGACCCAGTACTTC.

The chain links TRBV12-3 or TRBV12-4 to TRBJ1-1, with D perhaps matching TRBD1 (5 bases). The CDR3 is made up of 13 amino acids. V was clipped by 5 bases and J by 6 bases, with 13 bases between them. The CDR3 bases are TGTGCCAGCAGTCATACGGGGGGGTCTGAAGCTTTCTTT. Translating gives CASSHTGGSEAFF.

CDR3 sequence reads: CASSLERSGGAYEQFF. CDR3 nucleotide sequence: TGTGCCAGCAGCTTAGAGCGGAGCGGGGGGGCCTATGAGCAGTTCTTC. The rearrangement uses TRBV7-8 and TRBJ2-1; TRBD2 agrees at 10 bases. The J segment lost 8 bases and the V segment lost 1 base, leaving 8 bases of the junction unmatched. This CDR3 comprises 16 residues. Germline V lookup: CDR1 SGHVS, CDR2 FQNEAQ.

This sequence joins TRBV30 and TRBJ1-5; 8 bases agree with TRBD1. The CDR3 runs 14 residues. V shed 3 bases and J 7 bases; nucleotides not matched to a gene: 8. The germline V gene encodes CDR1 GTSNPN and CDR2 SVGIG (reference sequence). CDR3 residues: CAWSRTGPTQPQHF. Here the CDR3 DNA reads TGTGCCTGGAGCAGGACAGGGCCCACCCAGCCCCAGCATTTT. Complete variable domain (other parts from reference TRBV30 and TRBJ1-5): SQTIHQWPATLVQPVGSPLSLECTVEGTSNPNLYWYRQAAGRGLQLLFYSVGIGQISSEVPQNLSASRPQDRQFILSSKKLLLSDSGFYLCAWSRTGPTQPQHFGDGTRLSIL.

This chain connects TRBV5-6 to TRBJ2-2, with TRBD1 matching 7 bases. V shed 3 bases, J shed 7 bases, and the junction held 12 bases outside the gene matches. This CDR3 spans 16 amino acids. CDR1 is SGHDT, CDR2 YYEEEE, per germline. DNA for the CDR3: TGTGCCAGCAGCTACGTCGACAGGGTTGACGGCGGGGAGCTGTTTTTT. This codes for CASSYVDRVDGGELFF.

The chain recombines TRBV28 with TRBJ1-2, with a possible D match to TRBD1 (5 bases). CDR3 length: 14 residues. In germline, CDR1 is MDHEN, CDR2 SYDVKM. Trimming cost V 3 bases and J 0 bases, with 8 bases left between them. CDR3 in amino acids: CASSLGGPNYGYTF. The CDR3 nucleotides are TGTGCCAGCAGTTTGGGGGGTCCTAACTATGGCTACACCTTC.

The chain carries TRBV7-2 and TRBJ2-2, with 8 bases identical to TRBD1. The germline CDR1 and CDR2 sequences are SGHTA and FQGNSA. V gave up 5 bases and J gave up 6 bases; unmatched junction bases: 11. The CDR3 consists of 16 residues. DNA for the CDR3: TGTGCCAGCAGCCCCCTCAGGGGGCGGATTGCCGGGGAGCTGTTTTTT. It yields the protein CASSPLRGRIAGELFF.

The V gene is TRBV9, the J gene TRBJ2-4; unclear D gene. The CDR3 length is 14 residues. V lost 3 bases and J lost 3, with 10 bases in between. Germline V gene lookup returns CDR1 SGDLS and CDR2 YYNGEE. CDR3 in DNA: TGTGCCAGCAGCGGGAGCTATGGCAAAAACATTCAGTACTTC. Translating it yields CASSGSYGKNIQYF.

The rearrangement uses TRBV5-4 and TRBJ1-1; D is undetermined. The CDR3 sequence is 13 residues long. The V and J ends lost 0 bases and 2 bases respectively, with 5 bases between them. The germline V gene has CDR1 SGHNT and CDR2 YYREEE (reference sequence). In DNA form, the CDR3 reads TGTGCCAGCAGCTTGGGCTACAACACTGAAGCTTTCTTT. It codes for CASSLGYNTEAFF.

V gene TRBV29-1 combines with J gene TRBJ2-7, with TRBD2 identical over 8 bases. The length of the CDR3 is 14 residues. V gave up 3 bases and J gave up 4 bases; unmatched junction bases: 8. From germline, CDR1 is SQVTM and CDR2 ANQGSEA. CDR3 sequence (DNA): TGCAGCGTTGAGAGTAGCGGGAAACCATACGAGCAGTACTTC. It is translated as CSVESSGKPYEQYF.

The V gene is TRBV20-1, the J gene TRBJ1-5; D is unclear. Trimming pared 3 bases from V and 4 bases from J, leaving 7 bases between. Per the germline V gene, CDR1 is DFQATT and CDR2 is SNEGSKA (reference sequence). CDR3 length: 12 residues. The CDR3 loop is CSASTANQPQHF. The DNA for the CDR3 is TGCAGTGCTAGTACAGCAAATCAGCCCCAGCATTTT.

This chain joins TRBV25-1 and TRBJ1-5; D unclear. The germline V and J ends were trimmed by 0 bases and 5 bases, with 5 bases remaining between them. Per germline, CDR1 MGHDK and CDR2 SYGVNS. The CDR3 has 13 amino acids. The CDR3 nucleotides are TGTGCCAGCAGTGAATATGGAGATCAGCCCCAGCATTTT. It yields the protein CASSEYGDQPQHF.

The V and J genes are TRBV5-1 and TRBJ1-1; the match to TRBD1 covers 8 bases. V shed 1 base, J shed 0 bases, and the junction held 5 bases outside the gene matches. Germline V gene lookup returns CDR1 SGHRS and CDR2 YFSETQ. The CDR3 covers 16 residues. The DNA for the CDR3 is TGCGCCAGCAGCTTGAACCAGGGGGCAATGAACACTGAAGCTTTCTTT. It yields the protein CASSLNQGAMNTEAFF.